This T cell receptor (beta chain) was sequenced during a study of blood T cell repertoires in COVID-19 (TCRdb year 2020). For context, the study as a whole: Samples covering the acute and convalescent phases of COVID-19 were provided by collaborators in the United States, Italy and Spain. The prospective study material was composed of cDNA or gDNA derived from T cells, B-cell-depleted T cells, or PBMCs. Subjects who had been exposed to COVID-19, were actively infected with it, or had recovered from it provided the deeply sampled blood TCRbeta repertoires that made up the dataset. The repertoires were released in a freely available public database meant as a resource for research on the immune response to SARS-CoV-2. Samples were obtained from the ongoing ImmuneRACE study (first 160 participants) and from about 1,300 subjects provided by 6 global collaborators. The sample metadata nearly always contained a de-identified subject ID, COVID-19 status, age in years and sex. HLA class I and class II types, where available, came from metadata supplied by the sample provider rather than from assay-based typing.

Participants in the prospective study were enrolled through a virtual design, were aged roughly 18 to 95 years, and lived in some 24 United States geographic areas. In the prospective study, cohorts were assigned on the basis of participant-reported clinical history obtained from a screening survey and a study questionnaire. Exposed participants were defined as having been in contact with someone with a PCR-confirmed or clinician-diagnosed COVID-19 case within 2 weeks of study entry. Each participant in the prospective study had whole blood, serum and a nasopharyngeal or oropharyngeal swab collected by mobile phlebotomists. Prospective study participants could optionally give additional blood draws and questionnaires over a 2-month period. Before DNA extraction, prospective study blood samples were shipped either frozen or at room temperature. The study at large found these results: Clinical and demographic metadata were provided uncurated, with the amount varying by source and participant.

The junction shows trimming of 1 base on V and 9 bases on J, plus 16 bases between the germline ends. The germline V gene sets CDR1 to SGHVS and CDR2 to FNYEAQ. Including the terminal cysteine and phenylalanine, the CDR3 comprises 15 residues. Only CDR3 DNA remains: 45 bases, in frame from the first base. Comment on this clone: What this receptor recognizes is not known. Nothing much larger sits one base from this clone, and base qualities are not available.

The immunoSEQ Assay, a bias-controlled multiplex PCR, was used to amplify TCRbeta CDR3 regions from genomic DNA. For the original study's pipeline: Nucleated cell counts per sample were estimated from amplification of reference gene primers within the assay. Sequence reads were collapsed and filtered to measure the absolute abundance of every unique TCRbeta CDR3 rearrangement. For each sample, productive Simpson clonality was calculated as the square root of Simpson's diversity index across productive rearrangements. TCRdb limited this immuneACCESS table to in-frame rearrangements with V and J called. A share of clones is missing; checked studies link under half to unresolved V genes, and the rest is unexplained. V and J calls and clone size are those listed in that table; D and trimming were worked out from the DNA. The sample yields hundreds of thousands of clones; roughly 80% were counted once. Of the sample, about 5% is held by the ten largest clones.

Sequences were obtained from PBMCs or T cells enriched from blood (not recorded which). This receptor was obtained from a man between 40 and 49 years old who had been exposed to COVID-19. The rearranged segments are TRBV7-6 and TRBJ2-1; perhaps TRBD1 is the D gene, with 7 bases matching. The sequence in DNA is TGTGCCAGCAGCTTAGGCCAGGGGGGAGTAGGTGAGCAGTTCTTC. Its protein is CASSLGQGGVGEQFF.